This paragraph reports one TCR beta chain. This sample was taken from a study of blood T cell repertoires in COVID-19. Participants were placed into cohorts based on the clinical history they reported. Germline-derived CDR1 and CDR2 are SGHDT and YYEEEE. Trimming cost V 2 bases and J 6 bases, with 17 bases left between them. This CDR3 contains 16 residues. Assay used: immunoSEQ multiplex PCR; TCRdb lists only in-frame clones, some missing. The table records nearly 250,000 clones, more than 70% of them present only once. The TCR was taken from a woman aged 45-59 years who had recovered from COVID-19. This rearrangement joins TRBV5-6 to TRBJ2-2; D is possibly TRBD1 (7 bases). Sequenced: PBMCs or T cells enriched from blood (not recorded which). CDR3 amino acids: CASSFRGAERAGELFF. The CDR3 DNA reads as TGTGCCAGCAGCTTCAGGGGGGCGGAACGGGCCGGGGAGCTGTTTTTT.